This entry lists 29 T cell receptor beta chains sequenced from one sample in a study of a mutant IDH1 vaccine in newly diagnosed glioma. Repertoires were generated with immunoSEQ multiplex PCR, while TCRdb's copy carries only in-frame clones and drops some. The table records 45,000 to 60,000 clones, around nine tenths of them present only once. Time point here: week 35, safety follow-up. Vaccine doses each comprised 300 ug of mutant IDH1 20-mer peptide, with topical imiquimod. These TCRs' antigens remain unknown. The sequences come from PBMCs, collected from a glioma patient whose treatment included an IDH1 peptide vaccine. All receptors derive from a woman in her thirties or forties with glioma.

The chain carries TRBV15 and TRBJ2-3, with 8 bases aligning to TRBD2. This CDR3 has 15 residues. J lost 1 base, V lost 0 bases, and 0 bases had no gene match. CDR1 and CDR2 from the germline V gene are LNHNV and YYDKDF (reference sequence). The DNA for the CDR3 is TGTGCCACCAGCAGAGAGCGGGGGGGCACAGATACGCAGTATTTT. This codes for CATSRERGGTDTQYF.

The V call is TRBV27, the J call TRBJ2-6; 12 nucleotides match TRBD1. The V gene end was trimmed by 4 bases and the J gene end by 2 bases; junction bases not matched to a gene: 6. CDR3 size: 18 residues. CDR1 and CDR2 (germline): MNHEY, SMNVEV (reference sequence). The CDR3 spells CASSSPGQGAPGANVLTF. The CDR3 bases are TGTGCCAGCAGTTCCCCGGGACAGGGGGCTCCTGGGGCCAACGTCCTGACTTTC.

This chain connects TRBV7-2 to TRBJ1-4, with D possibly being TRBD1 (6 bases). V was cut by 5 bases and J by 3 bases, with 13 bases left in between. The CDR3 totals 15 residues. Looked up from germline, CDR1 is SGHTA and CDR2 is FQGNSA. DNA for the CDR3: TGTGCCAGCAGCAGAACTGGACAGCCTAATGAAAAACTGTTTTTT. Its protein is CASSRTGQPNEKLFF.

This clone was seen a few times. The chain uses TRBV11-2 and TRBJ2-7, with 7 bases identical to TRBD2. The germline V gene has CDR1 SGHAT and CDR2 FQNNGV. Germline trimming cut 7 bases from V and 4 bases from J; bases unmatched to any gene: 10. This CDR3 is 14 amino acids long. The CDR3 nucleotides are TGTGCCAGCACCATCGGGGCGGGAGCGTACGAGCAGTACTTC. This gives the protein CASTIGAGAYEQYF.

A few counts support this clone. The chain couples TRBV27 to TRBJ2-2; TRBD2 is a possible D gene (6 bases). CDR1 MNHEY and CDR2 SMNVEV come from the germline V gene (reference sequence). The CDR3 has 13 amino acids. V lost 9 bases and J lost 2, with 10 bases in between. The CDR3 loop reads CARIAVNTGELFF. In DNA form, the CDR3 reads TGTGCCAGGATAGCGGTTAACACCGGGGAGCTGTTTTTT.

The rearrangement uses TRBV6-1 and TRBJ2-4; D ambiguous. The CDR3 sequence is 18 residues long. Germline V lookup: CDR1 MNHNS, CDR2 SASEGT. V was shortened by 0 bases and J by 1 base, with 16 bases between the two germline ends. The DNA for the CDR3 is TGTGCCAGCAGTGAAGCGCCCGGCTCGTCCTCGGCCAAAAACATTCAGTACTTC. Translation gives CASSEAPGSSSAKNIQYF.

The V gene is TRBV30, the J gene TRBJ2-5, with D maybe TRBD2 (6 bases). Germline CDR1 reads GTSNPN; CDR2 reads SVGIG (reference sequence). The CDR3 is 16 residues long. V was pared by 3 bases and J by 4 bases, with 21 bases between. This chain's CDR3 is CAWSAGDFSIGETQYF. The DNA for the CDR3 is TGTGCCTGGAGCGCCGGGGACTTCTCAATCGGAGAGACCCAGTACTTC.

This CDR3 reads CASTPGLVQSYEQYF. The CDR3 nucleotides read TGTGCCAGCACTCCGGGACTAGTTCAATCCTACGAGCAGTACTTC. The chain joins TRBV6-6 to TRBJ2-7; 8 positions agree with TRBD2. There are 15 residues in the CDR3. J gave up 1 base and V 7 bases, and 9 bases lay outside the gene matches. Germline V gene data show CDR1 as MNHNY and CDR2 as SVGAGI (reference sequence).

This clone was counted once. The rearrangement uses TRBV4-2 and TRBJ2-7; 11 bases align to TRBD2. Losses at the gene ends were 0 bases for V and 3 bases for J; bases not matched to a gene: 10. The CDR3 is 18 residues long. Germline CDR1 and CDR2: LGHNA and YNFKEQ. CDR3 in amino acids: CASSQEWILAGGNYEQYF. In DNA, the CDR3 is TGTGCCAGCAGCCAAGAATGGATCCTAGCGGGGGGTAACTACGAGCAGTACTTC.

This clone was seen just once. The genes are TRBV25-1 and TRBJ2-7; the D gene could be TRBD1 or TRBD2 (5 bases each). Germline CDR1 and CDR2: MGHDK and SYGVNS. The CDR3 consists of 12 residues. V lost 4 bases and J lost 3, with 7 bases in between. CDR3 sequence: CASSGGNYEQYF. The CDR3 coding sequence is TGTGCCAGCAGTGGGGGGAACTACGAGCAGTACTTC.

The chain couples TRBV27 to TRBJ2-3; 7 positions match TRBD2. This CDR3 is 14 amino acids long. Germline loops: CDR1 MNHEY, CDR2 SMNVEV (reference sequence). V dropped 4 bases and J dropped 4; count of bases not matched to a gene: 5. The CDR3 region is CASSYGLDSDTQYF. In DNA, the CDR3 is TGTGCCAGCAGTTATGGACTAGATTCAGATACGCAGTATTTT.

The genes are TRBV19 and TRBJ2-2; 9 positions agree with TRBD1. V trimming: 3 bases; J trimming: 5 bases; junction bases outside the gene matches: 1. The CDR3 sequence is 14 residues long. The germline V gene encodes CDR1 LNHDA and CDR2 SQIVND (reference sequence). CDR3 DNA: TGTGCCAGTAGTATCGGGACAGGGACCGGGGAGCTGTTTTTT. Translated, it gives CASSIGTGTGELFF.

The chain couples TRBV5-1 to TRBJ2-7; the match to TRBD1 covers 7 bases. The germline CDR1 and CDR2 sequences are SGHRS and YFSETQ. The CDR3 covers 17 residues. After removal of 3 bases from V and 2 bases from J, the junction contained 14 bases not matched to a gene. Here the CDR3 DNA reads TGCGCCAGCAGCTCCGGGACAGCCCGTTCGAACCCCTACGAGCAGTACTTC. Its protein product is CASSSGTARSNPYEQYF.

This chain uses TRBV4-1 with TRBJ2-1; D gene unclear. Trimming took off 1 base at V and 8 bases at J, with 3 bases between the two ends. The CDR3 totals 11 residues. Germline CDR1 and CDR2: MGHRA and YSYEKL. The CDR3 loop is CASSQGYEQFF. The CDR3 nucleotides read TGCGCCAGCAGCCAAGGCTATGAGCAGTTCTTC.

CDR3 amino acids: CASSKDRGINEQYF. DNA of the CDR3: TGTGCCAGCAGCAAGGACAGGGGAATCAACGAGCAGTACTTC. The genes are TRBV5-5 and TRBJ2-7, with TRBD1 matching over 9 bases. V gave up 4 bases and J gave up 5 bases; unmatched junction bases: 7. CDR3 length: 14 amino acids. Germline CDR1 reads SGHKS; CDR2 reads YYEKEE (reference sequence).

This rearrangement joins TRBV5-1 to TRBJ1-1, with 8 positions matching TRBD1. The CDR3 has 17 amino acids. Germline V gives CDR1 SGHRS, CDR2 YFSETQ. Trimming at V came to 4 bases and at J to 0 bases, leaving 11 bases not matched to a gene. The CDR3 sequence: CASSLAPTGAMNTEAFF. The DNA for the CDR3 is TGCGCCAGCAGCCTAGCCCCGACAGGGGCTATGAACACTGAAGCTTTCTTT.

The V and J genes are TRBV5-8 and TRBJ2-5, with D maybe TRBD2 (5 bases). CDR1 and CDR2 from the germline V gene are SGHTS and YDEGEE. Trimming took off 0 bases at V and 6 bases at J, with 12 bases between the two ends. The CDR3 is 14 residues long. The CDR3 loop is CASSLVPGLKTQYF. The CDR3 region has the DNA TGTGCCAGCAGCTTGGTCCCGGGATTAAAGACCCAGTACTTC.

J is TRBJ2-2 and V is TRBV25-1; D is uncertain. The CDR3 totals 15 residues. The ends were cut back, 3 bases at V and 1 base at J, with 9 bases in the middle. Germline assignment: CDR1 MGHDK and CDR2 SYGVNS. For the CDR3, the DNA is TGTGCCAGCAGTGACCCGACGGAGAACACCGGGGAGCTGTTTTTT. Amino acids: CASSDPTENTGELFF.

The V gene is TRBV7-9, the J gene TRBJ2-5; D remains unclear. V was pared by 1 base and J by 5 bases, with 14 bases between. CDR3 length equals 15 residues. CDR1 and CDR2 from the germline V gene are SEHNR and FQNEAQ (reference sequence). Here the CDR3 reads CASSLEVLFGETQYF. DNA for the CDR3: TGTGCCAGCAGCTTAGAAGTGCTGTTCGGGGAGACCCAGTACTTC. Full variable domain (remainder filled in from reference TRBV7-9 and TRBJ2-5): DTGVSQNPRHKITKRGQNVTFRCDPISEHNRLYWYRQTLGQGPEFLTYFQNEAQLEKSRLLSDRFSAERPKGSFSTLEIQRTEQGDSAMYLCASSLEVLFGETQYFGPGTRLLVL.

In DNA, the CDR3 is TGTGCCAGCAGTCCCACCGGGACAGACGTCTTTGAGCAGTACTTC. It codes for CASSPTGTDVFEQYF. V gene TRBV28 combines with J gene TRBJ2-7; TRBD1 agrees at 7 bases. This CDR3 has 15 residues. The junction had 14 bases not matched to a gene; V was cut back by 5 bases and J by 7 bases. CDR1 and CDR2 from the germline V gene are MDHEN and SYDVKM.

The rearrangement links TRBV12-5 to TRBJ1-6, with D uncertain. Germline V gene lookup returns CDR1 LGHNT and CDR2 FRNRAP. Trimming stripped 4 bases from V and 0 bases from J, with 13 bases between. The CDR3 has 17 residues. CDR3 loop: CASGSVQWGSYNSPLHF. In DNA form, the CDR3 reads TGTGCTAGTGGTTCAGTCCAGTGGGGCTCCTATAATTCACCCCTCCACTTT.

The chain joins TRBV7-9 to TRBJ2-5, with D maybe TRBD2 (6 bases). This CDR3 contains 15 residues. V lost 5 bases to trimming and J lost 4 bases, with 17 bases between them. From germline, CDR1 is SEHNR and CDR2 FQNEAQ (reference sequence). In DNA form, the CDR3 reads TGTGCCAGCAGCATAGGGACTGCCTTTGGAGAGACCCAGTACTTC. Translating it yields CASSIGTAFGETQYF.

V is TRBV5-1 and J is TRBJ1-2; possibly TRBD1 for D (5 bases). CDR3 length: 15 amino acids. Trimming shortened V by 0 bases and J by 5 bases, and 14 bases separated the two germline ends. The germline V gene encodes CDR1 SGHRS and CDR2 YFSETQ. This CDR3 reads CASSLGWGAAYGYTF. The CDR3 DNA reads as TGCGCCAGCAGCTTGGGGTGGGGCGCTGCATATGGCTACACCTTC.

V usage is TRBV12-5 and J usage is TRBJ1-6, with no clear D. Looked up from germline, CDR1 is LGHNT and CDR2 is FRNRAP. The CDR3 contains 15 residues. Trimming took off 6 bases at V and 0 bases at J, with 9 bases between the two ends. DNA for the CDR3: TGTGCTAGTGGCCTTGGGAGCTCCTATAATTCACCCCTCCACTTT. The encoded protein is CASGLGSSYNSPLHF.

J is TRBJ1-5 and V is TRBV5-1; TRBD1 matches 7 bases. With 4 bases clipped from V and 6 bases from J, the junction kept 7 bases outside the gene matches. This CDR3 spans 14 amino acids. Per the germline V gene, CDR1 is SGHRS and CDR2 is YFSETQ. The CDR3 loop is CASSPTGLAQPQHF. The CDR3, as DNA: TGCGCCAGCAGCCCGACAGGGTTGGCTCAGCCCCAGCATTTT. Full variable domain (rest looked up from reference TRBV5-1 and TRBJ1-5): KAGVTQTPRYLIKTRGQQVTLSCSPISGHRSVSWYQQTPGQGLQFLFEYFSETQRNKGNFPGRFSGRQFSNSRSEMNVSTLELGDSALYLCASSPTGLAQPQHFGDGTRLSIL.

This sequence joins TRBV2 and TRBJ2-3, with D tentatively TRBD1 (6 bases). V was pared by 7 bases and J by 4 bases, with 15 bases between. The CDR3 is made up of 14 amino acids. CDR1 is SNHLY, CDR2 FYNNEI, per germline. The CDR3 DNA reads TGTGCCAGCACTGGACAGTTGCGGGCAGATACGCAGTATTTT. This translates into CASTGQLRADTQYF.

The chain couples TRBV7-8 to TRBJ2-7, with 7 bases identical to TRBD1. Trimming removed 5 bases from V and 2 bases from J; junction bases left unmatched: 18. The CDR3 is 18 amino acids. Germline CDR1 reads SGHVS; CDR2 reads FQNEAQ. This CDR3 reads CASSLVGPTGAGTYEQYF. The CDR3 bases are TGTGCCAGCAGCCTAGTGGGGCCAACAGGGGCCGGGACCTACGAGCAGTACTTC.

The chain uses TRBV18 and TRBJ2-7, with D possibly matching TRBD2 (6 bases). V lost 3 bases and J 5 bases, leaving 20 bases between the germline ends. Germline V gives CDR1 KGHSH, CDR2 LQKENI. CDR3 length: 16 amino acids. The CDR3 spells CASSPGGYRGGDEQYF. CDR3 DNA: TGTGCCAGCTCACCGGGAGGTTATAGGGGTGGCGACGAGCAGTACTTC.

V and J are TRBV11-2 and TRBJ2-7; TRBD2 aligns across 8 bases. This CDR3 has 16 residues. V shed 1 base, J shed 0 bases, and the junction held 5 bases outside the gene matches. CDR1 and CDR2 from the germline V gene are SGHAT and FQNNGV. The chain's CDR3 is CASSLVAGHSSYEQYF. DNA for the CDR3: TGTGCCAGCAGCTTAGTAGCGGGGCATAGCTCCTACGAGCAGTACTTC. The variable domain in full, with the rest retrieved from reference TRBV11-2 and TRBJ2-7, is EAGVAQSPRYKIIEKRQSVAFWCNPISGHATLYWYQQILGQGPKLLIQFQNNGVVDDSQLPKDRFSAERLKGVDSTLKIQPAKLEDSAVYLCASSLVAGHSSYEQYFGPGTRLTVT.